This entry lists 7 T cell receptor beta chains sequenced from one sample in a study of blood T cell repertoires in COVID-19. Some clones are missing from TCRdb's copy, which holds only in-frame ones; the method was immunoSEQ multiplex PCR. The sample has about 280,000 clones; approximately 80% are singletons. Input material: PBMCs or T cells enriched from blood (not recorded which). The receptors originated from a man aged 35-49 years who had been exposed to COVID-19.

The V and J genes are TRBV27 and TRBJ1-1; D perhaps matches TRBD1 (6 bases). CDR3 length equals 15 residues. Germline values: CDR1 MNHEY, CDR2 SMNVEV (reference sequence). V was cut by 5 bases and J by 4 bases, with 17 bases left in between. CDR3 residues: CASSLQGVSGTEAFF. CDR3 coding DNA: TGTGCCAGCAGTCTACAGGGAGTGTCGGGCACTGAAGCTTTCTTT.

The count of this clone is one. This chain joins TRBV7-3 and TRBJ1-1; the D gene is possibly TRBD1 (5 bases). This CDR3 comprises 15 residues. V was trimmed by 4 bases and J by 3 bases, leaving 15 bases between them. CDR1 and CDR2 from the germline V gene are SGHTA and FQGTGA. The CDR3 reads CASSSDGGEDTEAFF. The DNA of the CDR3 is TGTGCCAGCAGCTCCGATGGGGGGGAGGACACTGAAGCTTTCTTT.

The chain employs TRBV5-1 and TRBJ1-1; 8 positions agree with TRBD1. The CDR3 is 13 amino acids. Trimming cost V 3 bases and J 8 bases; bases outside gene matches: 6. Germline lookup yields CDR1 SGHRS and CDR2 YFSETQ. In DNA form, the CDR3 reads TGCGCCAGCAGCTATGACAGGGGAAGGGAAGCTTTCTTT. This sequence encodes CASSYDRGREAFF. Filled out from reference TRBV5-1 and TRBJ1-1, the complete variable domain reads KAGVTQTPRYLIKTRGQQVTLSCSPISGHRSVSWYQQTPGQGLQFLFEYFSETQRNKGNFPGRFSGRQFSNSRSEMNVSTLELGDSALYLCASSYDRGREAFFGQGTRLTVV.

This clone has just one count. Germline and junction disagree at one end, which may indicate a read error. This rearrangement joins TRBV5-6 to TRBJ2-7; tentative D call: TRBD1 (6 bases). Germline V gene sequence: CDR1 SGHDT, CDR2 YYEEEE. The CDR3 length is 12 residues. The CDR3 loop is CASSNSASGTHF. CDR3 nucleotides: TGTGCCAGCAGTAATTCTGCTTCCGGGACACATTTC.

The chain uses TRBV5-1 and TRBJ2-3, with TRBD1 matching over 9 bases. Trimming at V came to 2 bases and at J to 5 bases, leaving 12 bases not matched to a gene. CDR3 length: 17 residues. Germline CDR1 is SGHRS and CDR2 is YFSETQ. CDR3 sequence: CASSLGQGSSLGDTQYF. CDR3 nucleotides: TGCGCCAGCAGCTTAGGACAGGGGTCGTCCCTGGGAGATACGCAGTATTTT.

This chain uses TRBV13 with TRBJ2-5; the match to TRBD1 covers 7 bases. The CDR3 is made up of 13 amino acids. Germline CDR1 PRHDT, CDR2 FYEKMQ (reference sequence). After removal of 4 bases from V and 4 bases from J, the junction contained 3 bases not matched to a gene. The CDR3: CASSSTGLETQYF. In DNA form, the CDR3 reads TGTGCCAGCAGCTCGACAGGGTTAGAGACCCAGTACTTC.

In nucleotides, the CDR3 is TGTGCCAGCAGTTTACTAGCGGGAGGGCCTGATGAGCAGTTCTTC. Amino acids: CASSLLAGGPDEQFF. The chain has TRBV27 and TRBJ2-1; 12 nucleotides agree with TRBD2. Trimming took 2 bases from V and 8 from J; bases not matched to a gene: 4. Germline V gene data show CDR1 as MNHEY and CDR2 as SMNVEV (reference sequence). The CDR3 runs 15 residues.